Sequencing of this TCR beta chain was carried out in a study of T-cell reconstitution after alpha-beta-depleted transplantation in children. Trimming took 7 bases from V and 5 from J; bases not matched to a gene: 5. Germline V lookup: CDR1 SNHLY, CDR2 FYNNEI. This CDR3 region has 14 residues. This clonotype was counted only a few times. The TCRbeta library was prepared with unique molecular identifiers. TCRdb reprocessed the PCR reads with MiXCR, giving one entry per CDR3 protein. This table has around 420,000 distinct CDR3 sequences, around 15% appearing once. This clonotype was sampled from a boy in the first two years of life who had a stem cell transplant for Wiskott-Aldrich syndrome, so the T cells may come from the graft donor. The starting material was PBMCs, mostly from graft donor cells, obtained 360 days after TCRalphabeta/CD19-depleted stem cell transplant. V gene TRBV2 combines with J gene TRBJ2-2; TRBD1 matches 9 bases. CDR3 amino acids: CASKGTGWTGELFF. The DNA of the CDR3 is TGTGCCAGCAAGGGGACAGGGTGGACCGGGGAGCTGTTTTTT.